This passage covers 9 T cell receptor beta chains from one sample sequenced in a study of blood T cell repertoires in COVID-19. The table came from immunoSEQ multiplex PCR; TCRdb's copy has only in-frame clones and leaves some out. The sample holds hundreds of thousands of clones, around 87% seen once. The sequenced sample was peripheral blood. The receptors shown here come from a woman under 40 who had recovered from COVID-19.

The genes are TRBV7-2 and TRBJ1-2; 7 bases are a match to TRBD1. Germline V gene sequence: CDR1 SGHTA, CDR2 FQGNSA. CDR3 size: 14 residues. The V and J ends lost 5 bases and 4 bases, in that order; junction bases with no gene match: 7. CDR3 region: CASSQTRQGYGYTF. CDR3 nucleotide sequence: TGTGCCAGCAGCCAAACCCGACAGGGCTATGGCTACACCTTC. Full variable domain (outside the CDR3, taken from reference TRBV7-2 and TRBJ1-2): GAGVSQSPSNKVTEKGKDVELRCDPISGHTALYWYRQSLGQGLEFLIYFQGNSAPDKSGLPSDRFSAERTGGSVSTLTIQRTQQEDSAVYLCASSQTRQGYGYTFGSGTRLTVV.

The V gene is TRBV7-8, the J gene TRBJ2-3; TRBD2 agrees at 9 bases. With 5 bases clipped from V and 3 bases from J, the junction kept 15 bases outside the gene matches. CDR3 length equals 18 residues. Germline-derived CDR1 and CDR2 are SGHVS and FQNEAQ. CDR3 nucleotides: TGTGCCAGCAGCCGGATTGCGGGAGGGTTATATGGAACAGATACGCAGTATTTT. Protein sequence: CASSRIAGGLYGTDTQYF. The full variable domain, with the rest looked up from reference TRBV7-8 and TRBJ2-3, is GAGVSQSPRYKVAKRGQDVALRCDPISGHVSLFWYQQALGQGPEFLTYFQNEAQLDKSGLPSDRFFAERPEGSVSTLKIQRTQQEDSAVYLCASSRIAGGLYGTDTQYFGPGTRLTVL.

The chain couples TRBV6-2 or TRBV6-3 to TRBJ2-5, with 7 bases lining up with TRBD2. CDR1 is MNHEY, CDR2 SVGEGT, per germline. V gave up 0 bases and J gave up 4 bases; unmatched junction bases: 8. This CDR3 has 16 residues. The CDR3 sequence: CASSYSVFSGPETQYF. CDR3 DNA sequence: TGTGCCAGCAGTTACTCCGTCTTTAGCGGGCCAGAGACCCAGTACTTC.

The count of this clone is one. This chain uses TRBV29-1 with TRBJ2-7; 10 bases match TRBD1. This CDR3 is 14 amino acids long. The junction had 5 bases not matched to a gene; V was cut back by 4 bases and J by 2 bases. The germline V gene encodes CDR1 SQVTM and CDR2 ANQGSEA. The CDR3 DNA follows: TGCAGCGTTGCCTCGGACAGGGGGACCTACGAGCAGTACTTC. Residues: CSVASDRGTYEQYF.

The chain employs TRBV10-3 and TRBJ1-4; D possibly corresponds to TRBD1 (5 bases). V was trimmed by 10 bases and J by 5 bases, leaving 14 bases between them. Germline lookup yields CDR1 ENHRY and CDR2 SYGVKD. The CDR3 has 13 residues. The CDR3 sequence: CATQGGRNEKLFF. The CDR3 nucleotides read TGTGCCACCCAGGGTGGCCGAAATGAAAAACTGTTTTTT.

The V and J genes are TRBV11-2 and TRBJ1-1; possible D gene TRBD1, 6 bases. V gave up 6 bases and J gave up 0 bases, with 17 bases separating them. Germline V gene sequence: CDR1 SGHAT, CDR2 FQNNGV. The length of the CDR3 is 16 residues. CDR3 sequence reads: CASRSRLGGMNTEAFF. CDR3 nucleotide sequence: TGTGCCAGCAGGTCCCGATTAGGGGGTATGAACACTGAAGCTTTCTTT.

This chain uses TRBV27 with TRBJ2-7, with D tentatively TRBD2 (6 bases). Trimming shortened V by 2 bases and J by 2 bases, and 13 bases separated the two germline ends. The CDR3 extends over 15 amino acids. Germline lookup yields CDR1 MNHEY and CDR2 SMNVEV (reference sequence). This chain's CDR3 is CASSLGWGGTYEQYF. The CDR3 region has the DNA TGTGCCAGCAGTTTAGGGTGGGGCGGGACCTACGAGCAGTACTTC.

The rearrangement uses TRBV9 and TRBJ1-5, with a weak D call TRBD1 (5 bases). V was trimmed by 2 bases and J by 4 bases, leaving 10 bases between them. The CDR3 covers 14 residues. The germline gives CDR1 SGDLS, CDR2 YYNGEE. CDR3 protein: CASSVTDTNQPQHF. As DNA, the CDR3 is TGTGCCAGCAGCGTGACAGACACAAATCAGCCCCAGCATTTT.

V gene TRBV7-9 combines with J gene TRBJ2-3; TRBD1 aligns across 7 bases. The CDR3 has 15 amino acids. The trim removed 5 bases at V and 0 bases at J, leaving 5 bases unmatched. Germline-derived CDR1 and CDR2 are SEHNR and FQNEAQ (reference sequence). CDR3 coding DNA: TGTGCCAGCAGCCAGGGGGAAGTGAGCACAGATACGCAGTATTTT. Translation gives CASSQGEVSTDTQYF.